This TCR beta chain originates from a study of immune characterization of retroperitoneal liposarcoma. This CDR3 contains 14 residues. From germline, CDR1 is MNHNS and CDR2 SASEGT. TCRdb re-derived calls from the PCR reads in MiXCR, one entry per CDR3 protein. The sample has approximately 10,000 distinct CDR3 sequences, about a quarter seen once. At least ten counts were recorded for this clonotype. What was sequenced was tumor tissue. The chain recombines TRBV6-1 with TRBJ2-5; tentatively, D is TRBD1 (6 bases). Matching the DNA end better, TRBJ2-7 makes the J call doubtful. The receptor was derived from a female donor with retroperitoneal liposarcoma. The CDR3 sequence is CASSEYGTNYEQYF. The CDR3 DNA follows: TGTGCCAGCAGTGAATATGGGACAAACTACGAGCAGTACTTC.